This TCR beta chain emerged from a study of blood T cells in healthy people across ages. The study recruited healthy Caucasian donors from Russia who were aged roughly 6 to 95. Primed by a sample-barcoded 5' primer and a J-beta primer mix, a second PCR proceeded for about 6 to 12 cycles. TCRdb analysed the 5' RACE reads with MiXCR anew, one entry per CDR3 protein. The table has about 810,000 distinct CDR3 sequences, roughly 40% seen once; the top ten hold 10% to 15%. This clonotype was seen only a few times. J was trimmed by 3 bases and V by 6 bases; bases with no gene match: 4. CDR1 is DFQATT, CDR2 SNEGSKA, per germline (reference sequence). This CDR3 is built from 12 residues.

This TCR was sampled from a young man in good health. This sequence joins TRBV20-1 and TRBJ1-2, with 7 bases that match TRBD1. Sample: blood. CDR3 loop: CSAGDRDYGYTF. The CDR3 DNA reads TGCAGTGCCGGGGACAGAGACTATGGCTACACCTTC.